These 15 T cell receptor beta chains came from one sample sequenced in a study of response to subunit inactivated influenza vaccine. TCRdb reprocessed the RT-PCR reads with MiXCR, giving one entry per CDR3 protein. In the table there are about 540,000 distinct CDR3 sequences, roughly 25% of which are singletons. Another study also made use of these data, one on T cells expressing NK-cell markers. That paper adds: With UMIs, 5'RACE template switching was used to make TCR beta cDNA.

Sequencing used CD4+ T cells sorted from PBMCs, obtained approximately 12 days after vaccination. These receptors were taken from a man aged 50 to 59 who received an inactivated influenza vaccine.

This chain links TRBV6-5 with TRBJ1-1; possibly TRBD1 for D (5 bases). Trimming shortened V by 2 bases and J by 1 base, and 11 bases separated the two germline ends. The CDR3 is 15 residues long. The germline V gene has CDR1 MNHEY and CDR2 SVGAGI. Written as DNA, the CDR3 is TGTGCCAGCAGTTACCATATAACAGGGAACACTGAAGCTTTCTTT. This gives the protein CASSYHITGNTEAFF.

CDR3: CASRPGRGLNEKLFF. In DNA form, the CDR3 reads TGTGCCAGCAGGCCCGGAAGGGGGCTCAATGAAAAACTGTTTTTT. The chain combines TRBV2 with TRBJ1-4, with TRBD1 matching over 7 bases. V trimming: 6 bases; J trimming: 5 bases; junction bases outside the gene matches: 9. CDR3 size: 15 residues. Per the germline V gene, CDR1 is SNHLY and CDR2 is FYNNEI.

This chain links TRBV5-1 with TRBJ2-2; no clear D. This CDR3 contains 15 residues. Germline V gene sequence: CDR1 SGHRS, CDR2 YFSETQ. Trimming removed 0 bases at V and 3 bases at J, with 9 bases between. This chain's CDR3 is CASSLEATYTGELFF. The DNA for the CDR3 is TGCGCCAGCAGCTTGGAGGCTACTTACACCGGGGAGCTGTTTTTT.

V is TRBV5-6 and J is TRBJ2-3; D is unresolved. Trimming cost V 2 bases and J 3 bases, with 10 bases left between them. The CDR3 has 14 residues. Germline assignment: CDR1 SGHDT and CDR2 YYEEEE. CDR3 in amino acids: CASSFYSGTDTQYF. In DNA, the CDR3 is TGTGCCAGCAGCTTCTACTCTGGAACAGATACGCAGTATTTT.

This clonotype occurred a few times. This chain uses TRBV10-2 with TRBJ2-1; 12 bases are a match to TRBD2. V shed 7 bases, J shed 6 bases, and the junction held 10 bases outside the gene matches. The CDR3 extends over 16 amino acids. Germline lookup yields CDR1 WSHSY and CDR2 SAAADI. The CDR3, as DNA: TGCGCCAGCAAGGAAGCTAGCGGGGGGGTTTTCAATGAGCAGTTCTTC. Translation gives CASKEASGGVFNEQFF.

The rearrangement uses TRBV15 and TRBJ1-1, with TRBD1 matching 8 bases. There are 15 residues in the CDR3. Germline CDR1 is LNHNV and CDR2 is YYDKDF (reference sequence). J lost 1 base, V lost 5 bases, and 6 bases had no gene match. The CDR3 here is CATSGGTGPNTEAFF. CDR3 DNA: TGTGCCACCAGCGGTGGGACAGGTCCGAACACTGAAGCTTTCTTT.

This chain links TRBV4-2 with TRBJ1-6, with D unclear. CDR1 is LGHNA, CDR2 YNFKEQ, per germline. The CDR3 totals 12 residues. V lost 1 base to trimming and J lost 12 bases, with 7 bases between them. The DNA for the CDR3 is TGTGCCAGCAGCCAAGCAGGACTACCCCTCCACTTT. Translated: CASSQAGLPLHF.

CDR3 in amino acids: CASSRIVGSYNEQFF. The CDR3 DNA sequence: TGTGCCAGCAGCCGGATCGTGGGGTCCTACAATGAGCAGTTCTTC. This rearrangement joins TRBV14 to TRBJ2-1; D call uncertain. Germline CDR1 reads SGHDN; CDR2 reads FVKESK. The V and J ends lost 4 bases and 1 base respectively, with 11 bases between them. This CDR3 comprises 15 residues.

This clonotype was seen at least ten times. This chain connects TRBV5-1 to TRBJ2-7, with 10 bases that match TRBD1. The V gene's germline CDR1 is SGHRS and CDR2 YFSETQ. There are 14 residues in the CDR3. V lost 0 bases, J lost 4 bases, and 1 base stayed unmatched. Written as DNA, the CDR3 is TGCGCCAGCAGCTTGGAGGGACAGGGGTACGAGCAGTACTTC. The encoded protein is CASSLEGQGYEQYF.

The sample holds a few counts of this clonotype. The chain employs TRBV29-1 and TRBJ1-1; possible D gene TRBD1, 6 bases. Germline CDR1 SQVTM, CDR2 ANQGSEA. The CDR3 has 13 amino acids. Between the trimmed V and J ends, which lost 6 bases and 1 base, there was a span of 12 bases. The CDR3: CSVSTGTNTEAFF. As DNA, the CDR3 is TGCAGCGTCAGCACAGGGACGAACACTGAAGCTTTCTTT.

This clonotype was observed a handful of times. This chain connects TRBV12-3 or TRBV12-4 to TRBJ1-2; TRBD1 matches 8 bases. This CDR3 contains 15 residues. The V segment lost 6 bases and the J segment 8 bases; nucleotides outside the gene matches: 14. CDR3 nucleotides: TGTGCCAGCAGGAGGACAGGGCCTTTATCCGGGGGCTACACCTTC. Protein sequence: CASRRTGPLSGGYTF.

CDR3 in DNA: TGCAGTGCCCAAGGACCCTTGCTAAGCAATCAGCCCCAGCATTTT. Translated, it gives CSAQGPLLSNQPQHF. The genes are TRBV20-1 and TRBJ1-5; D unresolved. The germline gives CDR1 DFQATT, CDR2 SNEGSKA (reference sequence). Trimming stripped 6 bases from V and 1 base from J, with 16 bases between. The length of the CDR3 is 15 residues.

The chain recombines TRBV5-1 with TRBJ2-2; unclear D gene. This CDR3 is 14 amino acids long. Germline values: CDR1 SGHRS, CDR2 YFSETQ. Trimming left V 7 bases short and J 5 bases short, with 15 bases between. The CDR3 loop is CASAPSPDTGELFF. CDR3 coding DNA: TGCGCCAGCGCACCTTCTCCCGATACCGGGGAGCTGTTTTTT.

Written as DNA, the CDR3 is TGTGCCAGCAGCTTACAGCCTTACGAGCAGTACTTC. Translating it yields CASSLQPYEQYF. V and J are TRBV5-4 and TRBJ2-7; D is ambiguous. V dropped 2 bases and J dropped 4 bases, with 7 bases sitting between them. The CDR3 is made up of 12 amino acids. Germline lookup yields CDR1 SGHNT and CDR2 YYREEE (reference sequence).

This clonotype occurred a few times. The chain is built from TRBV6-2 or TRBV6-3 and TRBJ2-3; D is undetermined. The CDR3 runs 14 residues. In germline, CDR1 is MNHEY, CDR2 SVGEGT. V lost 6 bases and J 6 bases, leaving 16 bases between the germline ends. The CDR3 DNA reads as TGTGCCAGCAGACCAAACTTCTCCCCGGATACGCAGTATTTT. Amino acids: CASRPNFSPDTQYF.